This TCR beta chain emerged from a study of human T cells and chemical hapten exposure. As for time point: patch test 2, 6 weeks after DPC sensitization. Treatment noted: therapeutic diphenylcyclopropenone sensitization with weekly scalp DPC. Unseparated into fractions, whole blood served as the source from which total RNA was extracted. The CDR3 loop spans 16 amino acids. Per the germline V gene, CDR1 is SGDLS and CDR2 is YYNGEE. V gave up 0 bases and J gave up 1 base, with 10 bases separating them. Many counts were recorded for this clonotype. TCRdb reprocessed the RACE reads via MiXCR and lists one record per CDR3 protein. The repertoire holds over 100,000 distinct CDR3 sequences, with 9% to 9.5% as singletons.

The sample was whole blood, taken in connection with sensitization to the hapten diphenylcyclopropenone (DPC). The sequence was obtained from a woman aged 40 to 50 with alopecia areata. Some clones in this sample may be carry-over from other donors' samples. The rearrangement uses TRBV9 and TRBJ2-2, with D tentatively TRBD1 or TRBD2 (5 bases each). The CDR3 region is CASSVGGGLNTGELFF. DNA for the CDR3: TGTGCCAGCAGCGTAGGTGGGGGTCTGAACACCGGGGAGCTGTTTTTT.